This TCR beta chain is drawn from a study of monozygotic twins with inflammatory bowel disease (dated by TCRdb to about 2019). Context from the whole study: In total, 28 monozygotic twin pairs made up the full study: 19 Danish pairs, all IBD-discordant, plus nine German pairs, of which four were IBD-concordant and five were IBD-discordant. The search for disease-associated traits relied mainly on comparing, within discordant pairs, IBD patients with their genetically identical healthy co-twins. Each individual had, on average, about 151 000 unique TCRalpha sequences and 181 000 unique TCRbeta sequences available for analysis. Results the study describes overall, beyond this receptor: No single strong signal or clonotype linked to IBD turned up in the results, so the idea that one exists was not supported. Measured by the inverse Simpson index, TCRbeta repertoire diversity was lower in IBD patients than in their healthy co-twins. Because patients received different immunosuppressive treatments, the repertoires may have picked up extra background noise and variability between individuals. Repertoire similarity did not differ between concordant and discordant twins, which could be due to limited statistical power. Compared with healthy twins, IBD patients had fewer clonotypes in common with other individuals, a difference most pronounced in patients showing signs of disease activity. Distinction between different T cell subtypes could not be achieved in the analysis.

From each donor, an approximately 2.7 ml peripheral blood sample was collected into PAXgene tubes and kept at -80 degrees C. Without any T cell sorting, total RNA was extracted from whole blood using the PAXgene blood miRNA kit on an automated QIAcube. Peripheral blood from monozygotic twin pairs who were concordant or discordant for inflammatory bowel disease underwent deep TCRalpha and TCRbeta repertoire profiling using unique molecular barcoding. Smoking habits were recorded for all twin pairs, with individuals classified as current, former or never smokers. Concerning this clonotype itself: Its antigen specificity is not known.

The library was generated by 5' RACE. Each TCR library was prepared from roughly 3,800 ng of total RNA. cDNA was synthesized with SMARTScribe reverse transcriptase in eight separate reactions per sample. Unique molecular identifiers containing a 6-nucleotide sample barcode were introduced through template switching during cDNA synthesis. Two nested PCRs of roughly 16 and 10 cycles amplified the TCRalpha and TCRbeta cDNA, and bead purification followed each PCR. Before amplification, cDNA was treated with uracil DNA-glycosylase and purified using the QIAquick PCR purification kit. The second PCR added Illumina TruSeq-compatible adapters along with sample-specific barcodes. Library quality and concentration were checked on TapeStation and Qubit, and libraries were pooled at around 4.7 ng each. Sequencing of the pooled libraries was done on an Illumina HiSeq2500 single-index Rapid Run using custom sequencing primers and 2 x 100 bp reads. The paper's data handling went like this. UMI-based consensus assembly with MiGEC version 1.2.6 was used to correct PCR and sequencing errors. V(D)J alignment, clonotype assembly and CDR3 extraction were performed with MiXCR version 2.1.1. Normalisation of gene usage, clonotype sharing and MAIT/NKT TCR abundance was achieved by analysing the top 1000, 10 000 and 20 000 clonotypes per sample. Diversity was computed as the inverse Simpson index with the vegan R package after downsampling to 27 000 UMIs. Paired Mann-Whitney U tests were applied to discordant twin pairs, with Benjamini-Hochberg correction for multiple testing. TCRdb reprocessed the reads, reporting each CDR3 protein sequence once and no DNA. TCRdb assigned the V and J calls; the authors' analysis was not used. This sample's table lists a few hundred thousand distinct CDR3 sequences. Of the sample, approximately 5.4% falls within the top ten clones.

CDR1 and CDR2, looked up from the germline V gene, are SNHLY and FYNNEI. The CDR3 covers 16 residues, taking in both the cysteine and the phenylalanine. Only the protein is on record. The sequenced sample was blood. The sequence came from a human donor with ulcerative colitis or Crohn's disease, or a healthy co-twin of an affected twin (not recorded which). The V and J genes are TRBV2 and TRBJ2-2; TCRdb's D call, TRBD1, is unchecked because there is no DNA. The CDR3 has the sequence CASSEEGQVNTGELFF.